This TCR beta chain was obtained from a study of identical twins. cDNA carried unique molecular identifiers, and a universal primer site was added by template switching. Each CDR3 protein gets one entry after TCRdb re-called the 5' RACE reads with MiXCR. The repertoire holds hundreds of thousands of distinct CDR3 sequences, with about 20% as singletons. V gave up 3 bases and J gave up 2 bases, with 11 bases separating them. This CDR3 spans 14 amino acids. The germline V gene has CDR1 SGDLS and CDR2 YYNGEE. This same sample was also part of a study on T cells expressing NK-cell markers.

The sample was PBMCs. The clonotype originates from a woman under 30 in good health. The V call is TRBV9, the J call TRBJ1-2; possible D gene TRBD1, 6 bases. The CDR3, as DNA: TGTGCCAGCAGCGCCGGGGGGCAGAACTATGGCTACACCTTC. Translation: CASSAGGQNYGYTF.